The clone carrying this T cell receptor beta chain came up once. As handled by the study authors: Estimation of nucleated cell counts was performed using reference gene primer amplification. Some clones are missing from TCRdb's copy, which holds only in-frame ones; the method was immunoSEQ multiplex PCR. V and J calls and clone size come straight from that table; D and trimming were deduced from the DNA. The sample lists approximately 60,000 clones, around 80% occurring once. Patients at the Seattle site were enrolled during active infection and followed longitudinally. V was trimmed by 0 bases and J by 5 bases, leaving 9 bases between them. Germline V gene lookup returns CDR1 SGHRS and CDR2 YFSETQ. CDR3 length: 13 amino acids. These data belong to a study of blood T cell repertoires in COVID-19. Study details: Both acute and convalescent COVID-19 samples were obtained from the United States, Italy and Spain. Nucleic acid was either cDNA or gDNA, and it came from T cells, B-cell-depleted T cells, or PBMCs.

Material for sequencing was peripheral blood. The chain is built from TRBV5-1 and TRBJ2-7; D may be TRBD1 (6 bases). This clonotype was sampled from a man in his sixties with COVID-19, enrolled during active disease. The CDR3 bases are TGCGCCAGCAGCTTGGACAGGGATCACGAGCAGTACTTC. Protein product: CASSLDRDHEQYF.